Presented here are 2 T cell receptor beta chains from one specimen sequenced in a study of T cells in Graves' hyperthyroidism and ophthalmopathy. RNA transcripts were the template for amplifying TCR beta CDR3 regions. Initially, a first-round RT-PCR of the TCR CDR3 employed the HTBI primer set. One entry per CDR3 protein results from TCRdb running MiXCR on the multiplex PCR reads. The sample shows 280,000 or so distinct CDR3 sequences, 13% to 15% of them seen only once. The sample consisted of blood. These receptors were taken from a woman aged 50 to 60 with Graves' hyperthyroidism that later progressed to Graves' ophthalmopathy.

Ten or more counts support this clonotype. The gene calls are TRBV5-1 and TRBJ2-7, with 10 bases matching TRBD2. The CDR3 length is 16 residues. The V gene's germline CDR1 is SGHRS and CDR2 YFSETQ. The trim removed 5 bases at V and 0 bases at J, leaving 8 bases unmatched. The CDR3 DNA reads as TGCGCCAGCAGACCTCTAGCGGGAGAAAGCTCCTACGAGCAGTACTTC. It encodes CASRPLAGESSYEQYF.

This clonotype has ten or more counts. J is TRBJ2-3 and V is TRBV28; 11 bases align to TRBD2. The CDR3 length is 16 residues. V lost 3 bases and J lost 1; bases outside the gene matches: 3. The germline gives CDR1 MDHEN, CDR2 SYDVKM. Written as DNA, the CDR3 is TGTGCCAGCAGTTTCCTAGCGGGAGGCGGCACAGATACGCAGTATTTT. Translated, it gives CASSFLAGGGTDTQYF.